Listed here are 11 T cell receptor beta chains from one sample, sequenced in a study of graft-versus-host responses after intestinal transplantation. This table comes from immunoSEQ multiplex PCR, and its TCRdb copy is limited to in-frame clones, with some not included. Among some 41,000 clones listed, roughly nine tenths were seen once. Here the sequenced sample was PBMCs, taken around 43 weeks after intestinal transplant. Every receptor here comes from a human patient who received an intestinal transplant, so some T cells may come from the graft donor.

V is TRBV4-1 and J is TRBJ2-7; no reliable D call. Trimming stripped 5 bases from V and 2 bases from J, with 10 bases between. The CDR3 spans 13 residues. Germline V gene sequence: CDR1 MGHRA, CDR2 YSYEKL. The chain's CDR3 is CASSSVGAYEQYF. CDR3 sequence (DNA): TGCGCCAGCAGCTCCGTGGGTGCCTACGAGCAGTACTTC.

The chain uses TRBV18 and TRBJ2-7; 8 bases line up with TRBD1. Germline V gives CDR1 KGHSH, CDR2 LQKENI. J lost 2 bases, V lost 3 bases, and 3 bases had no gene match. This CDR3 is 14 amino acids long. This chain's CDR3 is CASSPGTGPYEQYF. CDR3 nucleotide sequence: TGTGCCAGCTCACCTGGGACAGGACCCTACGAGCAGTACTTC. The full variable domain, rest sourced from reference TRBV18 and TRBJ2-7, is NAGVMQNPRHLVRRRGQEARLRCSPMKGHSHVYWYRQLPEEGLKFMVYLQKENIIDESGMPKERFSAEFPKEGPSILRIQQVVRGDSAAYFCASSPGTGPYEQYFGPGTRLTVT.

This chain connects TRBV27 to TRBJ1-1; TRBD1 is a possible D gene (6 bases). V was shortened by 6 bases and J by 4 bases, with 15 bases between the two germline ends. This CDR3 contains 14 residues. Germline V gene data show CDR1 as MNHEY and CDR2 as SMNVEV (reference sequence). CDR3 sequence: CASRSIGGRTEAFF. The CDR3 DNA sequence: TGTGCCAGCAGGTCAATTGGGGGGCGCACTGAAGCTTTCTTT.

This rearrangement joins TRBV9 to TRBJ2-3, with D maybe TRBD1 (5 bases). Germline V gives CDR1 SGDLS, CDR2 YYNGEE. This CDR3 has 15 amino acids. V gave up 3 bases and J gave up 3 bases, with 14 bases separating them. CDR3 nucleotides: TGTGCCAGCAGCGGGGTGTCGTCAGGGACAGATACGCAGTATTTT. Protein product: CASSGVSSGTDTQYF.

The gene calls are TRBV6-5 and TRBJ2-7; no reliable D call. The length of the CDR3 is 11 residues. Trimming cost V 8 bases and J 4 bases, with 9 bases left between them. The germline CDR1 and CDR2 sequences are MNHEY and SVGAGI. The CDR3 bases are TGTGCCAGCGCGGATCCTTACGAGCAGTACTTC. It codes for CASADPYEQYF.

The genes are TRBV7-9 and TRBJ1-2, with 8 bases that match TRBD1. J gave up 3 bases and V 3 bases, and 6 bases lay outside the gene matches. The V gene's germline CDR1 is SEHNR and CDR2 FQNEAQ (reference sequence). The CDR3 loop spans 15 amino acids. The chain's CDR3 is CASSLGQVGDYGYTF. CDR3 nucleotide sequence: TGTGCCAGCAGCTTGGGACAGGTGGGAGACTATGGCTACACCTTC. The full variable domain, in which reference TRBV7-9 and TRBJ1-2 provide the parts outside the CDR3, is DTGVSQNPRHKITKRGQNVTFRCDPISEHNRLYWYRQTLGQGPEFLTYFQNEAQLEKSRLLSDRFSAERPKGSFSTLEIQRTEQGDSAMYLCASSLGQVGDYGYTFGSGTRLTVV.

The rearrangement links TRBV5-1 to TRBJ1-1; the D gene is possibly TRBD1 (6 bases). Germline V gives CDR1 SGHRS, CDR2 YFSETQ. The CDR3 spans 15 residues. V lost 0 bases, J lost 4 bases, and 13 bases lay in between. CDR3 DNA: TGCGCCAGCAGCTTGGTTGGCCAGGGGAGCACTGAAGCTTTCTTT. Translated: CASSLVGQGSTEAFF. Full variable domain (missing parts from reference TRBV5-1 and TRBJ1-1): KAGVTQTPRYLIKTRGQQVTLSCSPISGHRSVSWYQQTPGQGLQFLFEYFSETQRNKGNFPGRFSGRQFSNSRSEMNVSTLELGDSALYLCASSLVGQGSTEAFFGQGTRLTVV.

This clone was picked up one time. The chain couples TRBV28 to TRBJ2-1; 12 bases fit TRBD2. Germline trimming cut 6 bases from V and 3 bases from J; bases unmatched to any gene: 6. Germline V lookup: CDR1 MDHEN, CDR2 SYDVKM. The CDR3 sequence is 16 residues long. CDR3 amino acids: CASSLGLAGLYNEQFF. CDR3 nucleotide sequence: TGTGCCAGCAGCTTGGGACTAGCGGGCCTCTACAATGAGCAGTTCTTC.

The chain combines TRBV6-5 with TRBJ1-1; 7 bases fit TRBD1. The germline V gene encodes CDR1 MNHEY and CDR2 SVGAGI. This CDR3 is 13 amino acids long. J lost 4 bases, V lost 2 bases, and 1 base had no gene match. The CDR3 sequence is CASSYRGRTEAFF. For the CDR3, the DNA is TGTGCCAGCAGTTACAGGGGGCGCACTGAAGCTTTCTTT.

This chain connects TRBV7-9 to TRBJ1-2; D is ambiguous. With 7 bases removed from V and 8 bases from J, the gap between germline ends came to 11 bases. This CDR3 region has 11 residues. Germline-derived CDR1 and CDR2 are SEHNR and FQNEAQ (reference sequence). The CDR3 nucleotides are TGTGCCAGCAACTCCAACGGGGGCTACACCTTC. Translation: CASNSNGGYTF.

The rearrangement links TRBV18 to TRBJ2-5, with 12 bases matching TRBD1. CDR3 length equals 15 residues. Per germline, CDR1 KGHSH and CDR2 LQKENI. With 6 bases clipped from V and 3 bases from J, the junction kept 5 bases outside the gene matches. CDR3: CASSPGTGGEETQYF. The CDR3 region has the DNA TGTGCCAGCTCGCCCGGGACAGGGGGCGAAGAGACCCAGTACTTC.